In this sample, the clone carrying this T cell receptor beta chain turned up once. The antigen is not known. The sample holds other DNA sequences that translate to the same CDR3. An even split of each subset's genomic DNA across several immunoSEQ plates was performed. The sorted-subset replicate PCRs were given about 210 ng DNA, which is 31,000 or so T cell genomes. Data came from immunoSEQ multiplex PCR; TCRdb stores just in-frame clones and leaves some out. The sample lists some 2.1 million clones; 95% were seen once. The CDR3 totals 14 residues. The germline V and J ends were trimmed by 4 bases and 1 base, with 8 bases remaining between them. Looked up from germline, CDR1 is MNHEY and CDR2 is SVGAGI. The data belong to a study of shared clonotypes between healthy human individuals. General study points: Clonotypes shared by all four sorted-subset donors had higher generation probabilities than non-shared clonotypes. Of the naive CD4 clonotypes, about 5% were shared across a few donors.

Sequenced sample: naive CD4+ T cells sorted from blood. The subset is: CD45RA+ positively selected. This chain links TRBV6-5 with TRBJ1-5; D gene unclear. This TCR came from a man younger than 30 in good health. The CDR3 coding sequence is TGTGCCAGCAGTTCTGGTAAGAGCAATCAGCCCCAGCATTTT. It encodes CASSSGKSNQPQHF.